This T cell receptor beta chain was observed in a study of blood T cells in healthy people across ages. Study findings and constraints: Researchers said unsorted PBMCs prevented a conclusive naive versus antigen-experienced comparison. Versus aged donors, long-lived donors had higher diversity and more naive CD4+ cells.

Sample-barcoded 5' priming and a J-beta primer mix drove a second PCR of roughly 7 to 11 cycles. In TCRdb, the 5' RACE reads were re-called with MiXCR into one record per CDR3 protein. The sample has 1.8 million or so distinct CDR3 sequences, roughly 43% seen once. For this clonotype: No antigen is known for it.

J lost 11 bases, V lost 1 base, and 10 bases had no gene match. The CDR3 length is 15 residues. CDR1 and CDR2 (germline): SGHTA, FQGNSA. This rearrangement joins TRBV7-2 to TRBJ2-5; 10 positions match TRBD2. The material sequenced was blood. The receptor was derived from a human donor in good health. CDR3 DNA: TGTGCCAGCAGCTTAGATGCTAGCGGGGGCCCTTCGCAGTACTTC. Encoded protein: CASSLDASGGPSQYF.